This T cell receptor beta chain was profiled in a study of T cells in women clearing cervical HPV infection. Overall study: For cases, blood was sampled a median 149 days after lesion detection, interquartile range roughly 85 to 200 days.

TCRdb keeps only in-frame clones here, not all; method: immunoSEQ multiplex PCR. The repertoire table contains over 25,000 clones. A note on this clone: The read ends 3 residues shy of where the CDR3 ends; the end is completed using the germline J gene.

V was pared by 5 bases and J by 0 bases, with 7 bases of the junction left unmatched. Germline V CDR1 and CDR2: DFQATT, SNEGSKA (reference sequence). The CDR3 runs to 15 residues. Sequenced input: blood buffy coat. V gene TRBV20-1 combines with J gene TRBJ2-7; 10 bases are a match to TRBD2. This TCR came from a woman between 18 and 69 years old with a cervical HPV16 infection that either progressed to CIN3+ or cleared (not recorded which). Partial CDR3 DNA: TGCAGTGCTGTTCGGGGGACTAGCGCCTCCTACGAG. Its translation: CSAVRGTSASYE. The entire CDR3 protein reads CSAVRGTSASYEQYF.